The clone carrying this T cell receptor beta chain was detected a few times. TCRdb re-derived calls from the 5' RACE reads in MiXCR, one entry per CDR3 protein. The sample shows 150,000 to 200,000 distinct CDR3 sequences, approximately 11% of them seen only once. The data derive from a study of T cells after yellow fever vaccination. Germline V gene sequence: CDR1 SGDLS, CDR2 YYNGEE. The CDR3 sequence is 16 residues long. The V end was cut by 0 bases, the J end by 7 bases, with 19 bases between. Sequencing was performed on CD8+ T cells sorted from PBMCs, taken 15 days after the yellow fever booster vaccination. The sequence was obtained from a man between 18 and 35 years old who received the YFV17D yellow fever vaccine. The chain carries TRBV9 and TRBJ1-1; D remains unclear. The CDR3 DNA sequence: TGTGCCAGCAGCGTAGATGGGTTCCCCAGTGGTGGTGAAGCTTTCTTT. This translates into CASSVDGFPSGGEAFF.